This T cell receptor (beta chain) was observed in a study of cytomegalovirus exposure and HLA in healthy donors (dated by TCRdb to about 2017). With regard to the full study: According to a later analysis, one platform produced both the 110 or so validation repertoires and the 666 repertoires of the first cohort. The study aimed to test whether cataloging public T cell receptors could reveal signatures of past pathogen exposure. In addition to the first cohort of hundreds of subjects, a separate validation cohort of 130 or so different subjects was used. To predict cytomegalovirus infection status, the study combined high-throughput TCR immunosequencing, statistical association of individual TCRs with disease status, and machine learning.

On this clone: Its antigen is still unknown. No much larger clonotype is one base removed from it; base qualities were not supplied.

Separate from the approximately 670-subject first cohort, the validation cohort of 120 subjects was the group to which the donors belonged. General study outcomes and caveats: The study gave a list of some 150 TCR beta chains associated with cytomegalovirus. All 120 or so repertoires were used to score co-occurrence in the validation cohort in a later analysis, because that analysis had no HLA typing for the cohort. According to the authors, the approach could potentially be generalized to other disease states and immunological phenotypes. Most TCR sequences were seen in very few donors, while some public TCRs were found in many individuals. A few of the identified cytomegalovirus-associated TCR beta chains were confirmed in vitro to be specific for cytomegalovirus antigens. Of the cluster scores, 90% to 95% were above 0 in a later analysis, which found that TCRs clustered in the first cohort also tended to co-occur in the 120 or so validation repertoires. In both the original and validation cohorts, the classifier was reported to diagnose cytomegalovirus status with high specificity and sensitivity.

The library came from the immunoSEQ multiplex PCR assay. The study's own analysis went as follows. To diagnose cytomegalovirus status from the catalog of TCR beta chain sequences, a statistical classification framework was built. Imported from immuneACCESS, the table was reduced by TCRdb to in-frame sequences with V and J called. These copies leave out some clones; in studies compared against another copy, an unresolved V gene accounts for under half, and the cause of the remainder is not known. The V and J calls and clone size are taken from that table; D and trimming were inferred from the DNA. For this sample there are fewer than 130,000 clones; around nine tenths appear just once. The leading ten clones occupy approximately 1.4% of the sample. The CDR3 covers 17 residues, taking in both the cysteine and the phenylalanine. The only DNA kept is the CDR3, 51 bases in frame from the first base.

The chain uses TRBV21-1 and TRBJ2-3; the table's D call TRBD2 went unverified against the DNA. TRBV21-1 corresponds to a pseudogene. The clonotype was recovered from a woman aged 30 to 39 in good health and CMV-seropositive. Input material: PBMCs. At the DNA level, the sequence is TGTGCCAGCAGCAAAGAGTTGAGATTTTCTAGCACAGATACGCAGTATTTT. Its coded protein is CASSKELRFSSTDTQYF.